What follows describes a single T cell receptor (beta chain). What it binds is unknown. Trimming removed 3 bases at V and 4 bases at J, with 9 bases between. The length of the CDR3 is 12 residues. CDR1 SQVTM and CDR2 ANQGSEA come from the germline V gene. Thawed PBMCs were FACS-sorted into unstimulated CD4+CD25+CD127- regulatory T cells, CD4+CD25- non-regulatory cells, CD4 and CD8 cells. These data come from a study of Tregs in tolerant kidney transplant recipients. Assay used: immunoSEQ multiplex PCR; TCRdb lists only in-frame clones, some missing. This table holds tens of thousands of clones, about four fifths found once. Study findings and constraints: Biological reproducibility was not directly addressed, but technical replication error appeared minimal.

The rearrangement joins TRBV29-1 to TRBJ2-5; D tentatively fits TRBD1 or TRBD2 (5 bases each). The sample taken for sequencing was CD4+ T cells from blood. The receptor comes from a human donor in good health. The CDR3 DNA follows: TGCAGCGTTGACCCCGGGGCAGAGACCCAGTACTTC. Protein sequence: CSVDPGAETQYF.